This section outlines one T cell receptor (beta chain) sequence together with its context. Its antigen is not known. In TCRdb, the 5' RACE reads were re-called with MiXCR into one record per CDR3 protein. The sample includes a few hundred thousand distinct CDR3 sequences, 4.1% seen only once; the top ten take under 30%. This entry belongs to a study of T cells after yellow fever vaccination. Points from the study as a whole: Post-booster repertoires again held most primary-vaccination clones (roughly 96% CD4, just under 90% CD8). Highly abundant clonotypes carried over from the bulk population could end up in FACS-sorted repertoires as contaminants. Although the secondary response was weaker, it peaked faster, at day 5 versus 15.

This CDR3 spans 15 amino acids. V was clipped by 6 bases and J by 7 bases; unmatched bases: 12. Germline V gene sequence: CDR1 MGHRA, CDR2 YSYEKL. This specimen was PBMCs, taken 5 days after the yellow fever booster vaccination. The J gene is TRBJ1-2, the V gene TRBV4-1; 9 bases are a match to TRBD1. This receptor was taken from a man aged 18 to 30 who received the YFV17D yellow fever vaccine. CDR3 DNA sequence: TGCGCCAGCAGTCGCCGGGACAGGGAGGATCGTGGCTACACCTTC. Its translation: CASSRRDREDRGYTF.